This T cell receptor beta chain was recovered during a study of glioma-infiltrating T cells. V gave up 5 bases and J gave up 7 bases; unmatched junction bases: 4. Germline V gene sequence: CDR1 SNHLY, CDR2 FYNNEI. This CDR3 has 14 amino acids. Using RNA template, CDR3s of TCR alpha and beta were amplified with iRepertoire arm-PCR. TCRdb reprocessed the multiplex PCR reads with MiXCR, giving one entry per CDR3 protein. The profile covers around 130,000 distinct CDR3 sequences, with about 25% appearing a single time and about 30% taken by the ten largest. V is TRBV2 and J is TRBJ1-6; 8 bases agree with TRBD1. The clonotype originates from a human donor with low-grade glioma or glioblastoma, undergoing nonglioma brain surgery, or in good health (not recorded which). The sample was glioma tissue, nonneoplastic brain tissue, or PBMCs (not recorded which). The CDR3 DNA follows: TGTGCCAGCAGTTCGACAGGGGCGAATTCACCCCTCCACTTT. This gives the protein CASSSTGANSPLHF.